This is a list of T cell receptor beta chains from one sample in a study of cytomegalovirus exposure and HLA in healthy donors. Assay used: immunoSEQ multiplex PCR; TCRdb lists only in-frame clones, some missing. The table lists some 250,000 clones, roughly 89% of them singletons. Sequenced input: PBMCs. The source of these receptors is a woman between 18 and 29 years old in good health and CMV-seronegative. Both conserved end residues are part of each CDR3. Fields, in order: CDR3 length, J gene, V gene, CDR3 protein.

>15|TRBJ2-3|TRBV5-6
CASSGGPPSTDTQYF
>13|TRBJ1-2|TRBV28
CASSSAGTNGYTF
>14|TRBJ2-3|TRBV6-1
CASRTTGSPDTQYF
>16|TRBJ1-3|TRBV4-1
CASSPEPQGAGNTIYF
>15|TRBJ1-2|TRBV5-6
CASSWTGTSNYGYTF
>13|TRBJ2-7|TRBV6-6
CASSSGLFYEQYF
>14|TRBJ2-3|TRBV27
CASSLSSASDTQYF
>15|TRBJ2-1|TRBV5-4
CASSFTGGGDNEQFF
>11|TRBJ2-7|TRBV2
CASSSGYEQYF
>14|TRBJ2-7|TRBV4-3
CASSRGQGRYEQYF
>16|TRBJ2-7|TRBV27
CASGKNRGPLSYEQYF
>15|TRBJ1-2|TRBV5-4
CASSSQDRINYGYTF
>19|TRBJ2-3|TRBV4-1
CASSQDFRDYRPSTDTQYF
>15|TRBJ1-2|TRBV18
CASSPPDRVNYGYTF
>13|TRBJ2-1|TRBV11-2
CASSGQGRNEQFF
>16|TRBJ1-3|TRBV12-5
CASGLVVGGAINTIYF
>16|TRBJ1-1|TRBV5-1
CASSFVQGVGNTEAFF